This TCR beta chain was found in a study of T cells after posttransplantation cyclophosphamide. Study results and limitations: After PTCy, TRB diversity resembled that of CNI/methotrexate controls.

Clones were read by immunoSEQ multiplex PCR, and TCRdb kept only the in-frame ones, dropping some. This table holds under 3,000 clones, 70% to 75% found once. CDR1 LNHDA and CDR2 SQIVND come from the germline V gene (reference sequence). The CDR3 is 15 residues long. Regarding this clone: Its antigen is as yet unknown. Germline is not matched at one junction end, which may reflect a read error. Other DNA sequences in this sample translate to the same CDR3.

Sequencing was performed on PBMCs. This sequence was found in a man under 40 with a blood cancer, CMV-positive, and with a related stem cell donor. The rearrangement joins TRBV19 to TRBJ1-6, with TRBD1 matching over 7 bases. The CDR3 region has the DNA TGTGCCAGTAGCACCACAGGGGTCTATAATTCCCCCCTCCACTTT. The encoded protein is CASSTTGVYNSPLHF.